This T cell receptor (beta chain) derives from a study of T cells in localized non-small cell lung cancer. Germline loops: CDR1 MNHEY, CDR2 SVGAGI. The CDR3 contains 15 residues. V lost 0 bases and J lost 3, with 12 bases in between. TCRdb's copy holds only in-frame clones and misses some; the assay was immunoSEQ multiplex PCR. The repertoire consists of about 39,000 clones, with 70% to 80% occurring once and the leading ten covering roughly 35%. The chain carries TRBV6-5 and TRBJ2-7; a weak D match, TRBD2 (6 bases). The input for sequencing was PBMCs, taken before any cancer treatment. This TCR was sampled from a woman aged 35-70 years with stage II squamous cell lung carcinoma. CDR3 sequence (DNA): TGTGCCAGCAGTTACTCGGGCCTGGGGGGCTACGAGCAGTACTTC. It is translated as CASSYSGLGGYEQYF.